These T cell receptor beta chains were read from a single sample in a study of cytomegalovirus exposure and HLA in healthy donors. Clones were sequenced by immunoSEQ multiplex PCR, and TCRdb holds only the in-frame ones, with some missing. The sample contains 95,000 to 150,000 clones, 65% to 80% of which appear only once. Input material: PBMCs. The receptors were gathered from a man aged 18-30 years in good health and CMV-seropositive. The CDR3 runs from the conserved cysteine through the conserved F or W. The D gene is left open where the match is weak. Where a row states a size, it is once, few, many or the class of an expanded clone; other rows omit it.

v_call,j_call,clone_size,d_call,cdr3_nt,cdr3_aa
TRBV28,TRBJ1-1,once,.,TGTGCCAGCAGATCAGGGGTCACTGAAGCTTTCTTT,CASRSGVTEAFF
TRBV6-1,TRBJ2-3,few,.,TGTGCCAGCCGCTGGGGCGCTCCAGATACGCAGTATTTT,CASRWGAPDTQYF
TRBV6-1,TRBJ2-7,.,.,TGTGCCAGCAGTGAAGCTGCGGGACCGATCTACGAGCAGTACTTC,CASSEAAGPIYEQYF
TRBV13,TRBJ1-1,.,.,TGTGCCAGCAGCTTAGTCCGGGACAAAATGAACACTGAAGCTTTCTTT,CASSLVRDKMNTEAFF
TRBV5-1,TRBJ2-7,.,TRBD1,TGCGCCAGCAGCTCCCAATCCTCCGGGACAGGGCCCTTTGAGGACGACGAGCAGTACTTC,CASSSQSSGTGPFEDDEQYF
TRBV20-1,TRBJ2-1,.,.,TGCAGTGCTGATGGTGGAGATGAGCAGTTCTTC,CSADGGDEQFF
TRBV13,TRBJ2-3,.,TRBD2,TGTGCCACCCTAGCCGGGACTAGCGGGGGGGCCTCGGATACGCAGTATTTT,CATLAGTSGGASDTQYF
TRBV19,TRBJ2-5,once,.,TGTGCCAGTAGATGGGAGTTGTCGGGGGGCGACCAAGAGACCCAGTACTTC,CASRWELSGGDQETQYF
TRBV28,TRBJ2-7,.,.,TGTGCCAGCAGTTCTCGAGACATTTACGAGCAGTACTTC,CASSSRDIYEQYF
TRBV30,TRBJ2-1,.,TRBD2,TGTGCCTGGAGTTTAAGGGGGCTAGCGGGGTACAATGAGCAGTTCTTC,CAWSLRGLAGYNEQFF
TRBV7-9,TRBJ2-7,once,.,TGTTCCAGCAGCTTACGGCAGGTCGTACCCTACGAGCAGTACTTC,CSSSLRQVVPYEQYF
TRBV6-6,TRBJ2-7,.,TRBD1,TGTGCCAGCAGTCCATTCACGGACAGGGAACACGAGCAGTACTTC,CASSPFTDREHEQYF
TRBV6-1,TRBJ2-2,.,TRBD2,TGTGCCAGCAGTGAAGTCGGGGAGGGAGGTCCCGGGGAGCTGTTTTTT,CASSEVGEGGPGELFF
TRBV19,TRBJ2-7,.,.,TGTGCCAGTAGTATAGGCAGGGCCCGCGAGCAGTACTTC,CASSIGRAREQYF
TRBV11-2,TRBJ2-2,.,TRBD1,TGTGCCAGCAGCTTAGCGGGACAGGGGGCCACCGGGGAGCTGTTTTTT,CASSLAGQGATGELFF
TRBV4-2,TRBJ1-1,.,TRBD1,TGTGCCAGCAGCCAAGTGGACAGGGGAGACACTGAAGCTTTCTTT,CASSQVDRGDTEAFF
TRBV27,TRBJ2-5,.,.,TGTGCCAGCGCTGGTGGAGGGACCCAGTACTTC,CASAGGGTQYF
TRBV28,TRBJ2-1,.,TRBD1,TGTGCCAGCAGTCCGGACTCGGGACAGGGGACCAATGAGCAGTTCTTC,CASSPDSGQGTNEQFF
TRBV7-9,TRBJ1-2,.,.,TGTTCCAGCAGCTTAGACAAGGGCTACACCTTC,CSSSLDKGYTF
TRBV27,TRBJ1-6,.,TRBD1,TGTGCCAGCACCCTAGGCAGGGGGAATTCACCCCTCCACTTT,CASTLGRGNSPLHF
TRBV6-1,TRBJ1-6,.,.,TGTGCCAGCAGTGAAAGGGCAGGGATACTTATGTCACCCCTCCACTTT,CASSERAGILMSPLHF
TRBV5-1,TRBJ1-2,.,.,TGCGCCAGCAGCACCTCGCAGGCTACTAACTATGGCTACACCTTC,CASSTSQATNYGYTF
TRBV6-6,TRBJ2-3,.,.,TGTGCCAGCATCGACTTTTCTAGCACAGATACGCAGTATTTT,CASIDFSSTDTQYF
TRBV5-4,TRBJ1-2,.,TRBD1,TGTGCCAGCAGCACCGGACAGGCGACTAACTATGGCTACACCTTC,CASSTGQATNYGYTF
TRBV11-2,TRBJ2-5,.,TRBD1,TGTGCCAGCAGCGCTACCGGGACAGGGGGAACGGAGACCCAGTACTTC,CASSATGTGGTETQYF
TRBV4-1,TRBJ2-1,once,TRBD1,TGCGCCAGGGTGGGACAGGGTCAGGTCTTC,CARVGQGQVF
TRBV19,TRBJ2-5,.,TRBD2,TGTGCCAGTAGTTCCACGGGGGGACTACTAGAGACCCAGTACTTC,CASSSTGGLLETQYF
TRBV6-1,TRBJ1-4,.,.,TGTGCCAGCAGCCTTCAGGGAGGGAGAAATGAAAAACTGTTTTTT,CASSLQGGRNEKLFF
TRBV2,TRBJ2-5,.,.,TGTGCCAGCAGTGAAGCTGCGGAGACCCAGTACTTC,CASSEAAETQYF
TRBV7-9,TRBJ2-5,.,.,TGTGCCAGCAGCTTACCTGACAGGCCCCGGACCCAGTACTTC,CASSLPDRPRTQYF
TRBV4-1,TRBJ2-7,.,.,TGCGCCAGCAGCCCCACGGGGGTGGAGGAGCAGTACTTC,CASSPTGVEEQYF
TRBV7-9,TRBJ2-5,few,TRBD1,TGTGCCAGCAGCTACCGGGACAGGGCAGTCGAGGAGACCCAGTACTTC,CASSYRDRAVEETQYF
TRBV28,TRBJ2-1,.,.,TGTGCCAGCTGCTCTGGCTTGCACGAGGGGGACAATGAGCAGTTCTTC,CASCSGLHEGDNEQFF
TRBV5-6,TRBJ1-5,.,TRBD1,TGTGCCAGCAGCTGGGGGACAGGGAGCCAGCCCCAGCATTTT,CASSWGTGSQPQHF
TRBV9,TRBJ2-5,once,TRBD2,TGTGCCAGCAGCAATCTCGGGGGGATAGAGACCCAGTACTTC,CASSNLGGIETQYF
TRBV7-9,TRBJ1-4,.,.,TGTGCCAGCAGGTACCACAGGGTATACGGTGAAAAACTGTTTTTT,CASRYHRVYGEKLFF
TRBV6-1,TRBJ1-3,.,.,TGTGCCAGCACCGAAACCCAGGGCTCTGGAAACACCATATATTTT,CASTETQGSGNTIYF
TRBV5-1,TRBJ1-2,.,.,TGCGCCAGCAGCTCATCTTGGCCCCCAGGGTGGGGCTACACCTTC,CASSSSWPPGWGYTF
TRBV6-5,TRBJ2-1,.,TRBD1,TGTGCCAGCAGTTACTCGATAGACAGGGTATATGAGCAGTTCTTC,CASSYSIDRVYEQFF
TRBV18,TRBJ1-3,.,.,TGTGCCAGCTCCCTTCACAGTGCGCTGAGCTCTGGAAACACCATATATTTT,CASSLHSALSSGNTIYF
TRBV5-1,TRBJ1-1,.,.,TGCGCCAGCAGCCGGGGGGGGACGGCGGCTGAAGCTTTCTTT,CASSRGGTAAEAFF
TRBV11-3,TRBJ2-3,.,.,TGTGCCAGCAGTCCGCTATCGGGGACTTCAGATACGCAGTATTTT,CASSPLSGTSDTQYF
TRBV28,TRBJ2-2,.,TRBD1,TGTGCCAGCAGACCAGACAGGGGGCGGATGAGCGGGGAGCTGTTTTTT,CASRPDRGRMSGELFF
TRBV11-2,TRBJ2-7,once,TRBD2,TGTGCCAGCAGCTCCCCAAGCGGGGACCACTACGAGCAGTACTTC,CASSSPSGDHYEQYF
TRBV15,TRBJ2-5,.,.,TGTGCCACCAGCGCCAAACACCCAACCCAAGAGACCCAGTACTTC,CATSAKHPTQETQYF
TRBV19,TRBJ1-5,.,TRBD1,TGTGCCAGTACTCCGACAGGGTGGCTTGGCCAGCCCCAGCATTTT,CASTPTGWLGQPQHF
TRBV5-4,TRBJ2-2,.,TRBD1,TGTGCCAGCAGCTCAGGACAGGGGAGGGGCGGGGAGCTGTTTTTT,CASSSGQGRGGELFF
TRBV5-4,TRBJ2-4,.,TRBD1,TGTGCCAGCAGCACCTACAGGGGCGAGAGAGCCAAAAACATTCAGTACTTC,CASSTYRGERAKNIQYF
TRBV19,TRBJ1-3,.,.,TGTGCCAGTAGTCCCAGGGACTTACCTGGAAACACCATATATTTT,CASSPRDLPGNTIYF
TRBV2,TRBJ2-5,.,TRBD1,TGTGCCAGCACTACCAGGGACAGTAAGGAGACCCAGTACTTC,CASTTRDSKETQYF
TRBV25-1,TRBJ2-1,once,TRBD1,TGTGCCAGCAGTGCTCCGGGACAGGGTAACGTCAAGCAGTTCTTC,CASSAPGQGNVKQFF
TRBV5-1,TRBJ1-2,.,.,TGCGCCAGCAGCGTGCAGGGCTCAGCTAACTATGGCTACACCTTC,CASSVQGSANYGYTF
TRBV7-9,TRBJ2-3,few,.,TGTGCCAGCAGCGTCAGGGTTTGGACAGATACGCAGTATTTT,CASSVRVWTDTQYF
TRBV9,TRBJ1-2,few,.,TGTGCCAGCAGCGTTTGGGGAGCAGGAGGCTACACCTTC,CASSVWGAGGYTF
TRBV6-1,TRBJ2-5,.,TRBD1,TGTGCCAGCCGAGGGACAGGGTCAGAGACCCAGTACTTC,CASRGTGSETQYF
TRBV5-6,TRBJ1-1,few,.,TGTGCCAGCAGCTTGCCAAGGGGCACTGAAGCTTTCTTT,CASSLPRGTEAFF
TRBV28,TRBJ1-2,.,TRBD1,TGTGCCAGCAGTTTACCGGACAGGATCGATGGCTACACCTTC,CASSLPDRIDGYTF
TRBV5-5,TRBJ2-5,.,TRBD2,TGTGCCAGCAGCTTGGGTAGCGGGGCCTACCAAGAGACCCAGTACTTC,CASSLGSGAYQETQYF
TRBV7-9,TRBJ2-7,.,.,TGTGCCAGCAGCTTATCCAGGGCCGCCTACGAGCAGTACTTC,CASSLSRAAYEQYF
TRBV15,TRBJ2-7,.,TRBD1,TGTGCCACCAGCAGAGGGACAGGGTCTCACGAGCAGTACTTC,CATSRGTGSHEQYF